The entry below describes one T cell receptor beta chain. Its target is not known. This entry is derived from a study of metastatic and nonmetastatic thyroid tumors. Whole-study context: Across blood and tumor or nodule tissue, repertoires from malignant and benign thyroid patients were compared with one another.

The CDR3 loop spans 14 amino acids. Germline trimming cut 6 bases from V and 9 bases from J; bases unmatched to any gene: 10. Germline lookup yields CDR1 MRHNA and CDR2 SNTAGT. General study findings and limits: Within blood and tumor, benign nodules reportedly had significantly lower TCR beta diversity than malignant thyroid tumors did.

All patients reached thyroid surgery having received no treatment beforehand. Authors' processing steps: The authors used CDR3 differences across clinicopathological groups to build a distant-metastasis classifier for papillary thyroid cancer. Using MiXCR, TCRdb re-called clones from the PCR reads. The V and J calls were not made by the authors but by TCRdb's processing. This table holds around 18,000 clones, around 26% found once. The sample consisted of tumor tissue. The source is a female donor with papillary thyroid cancer or a benign thyroid nodule (not recorded which). Some clones in this sample may be carry-over from other donors' samples. V gene TRBV6-4 combines with J gene TRBJ2-1; 8 nucleotides align to TRBD2. In DNA, the CDR3 is TGTGCCAGCAGCGAAACGGGACTAGTCAGTGAGCAGTTCTTC. Protein product: CASSETGLVSEQFF.